The 18 T cell receptor beta chains below all came from one sample that was sequenced in a study of blood T cell repertoires in COVID-19. Sequenced by immunoSEQ multiplex PCR; TCRdb stores in-frame clones only, minus some. The sample gives about 100,000 clones, approximately 91% of which show up once; 2.1% is in the top ten. The specimen sequenced was peripheral blood. The receptors were gathered from a man over 45 with active COVID-19.

This sequence joins TRBV18 and TRBJ2-7; 10 nucleotides match TRBD1. Germline CDR1 reads KGHSH; CDR2 reads LQKENI. The CDR3 sequence is 13 residues long. Trimming at V came to 6 bases and at J to 3 bases, leaving 2 bases not matched to a gene. The CDR3 nucleotides are TGTGCCAGCTCCCGGGACAGGGGCTACGAGCAGTACGTC. The encoded protein is CASSRDRGYEQYV.

In this sample, this clone turned up a few times. This sequence joins TRBV15 and TRBJ1-1; no firm D call. Trimming took 4 bases from V and 1 from J, leaving 13 bases between them. Per the germline V gene, CDR1 is LNHNV and CDR2 is YYDKDF (reference sequence). The CDR3 runs to 15 residues. This CDR3 reads CATSKVARSNTEAFF. The CDR3 DNA follows: TGTGCCACCAGCAAGGTCGCTAGGTCGAACACTGAAGCTTTCTTT.

This clone was observed once. The chain joins TRBV19 to TRBJ2-6, with 7 bases fitting TRBD1. The junction had 8 bases not matched to a gene; V was cut back by 2 bases and J by 1 base. In germline, CDR1 is LNHDA, CDR2 SQIVND (reference sequence). The CDR3 runs to 18 residues. DNA of the CDR3: TGTGCCAGTAGTATACGACAGGGACGAGGATCTGGGGCCAACGTCCTGACTTTC. Encoded protein: CASSIRQGRGSGANVLTF.

Concerning this clone: The sample contains more than one DNA sequence encoding this CDR3. V is TRBV18 and J is TRBJ1-1; D is undetermined. CDR1 is KGHSH and CDR2 is LQKENI in the germline V gene. The germline V and J ends were trimmed by 2 bases and 6 bases, with 7 bases remaining between them. The CDR3 covers 12 residues. CDR3 protein: CASSPDRSEAFF. The CDR3, as DNA: TGTGCCAGCTCACCAGATAGATCTGAAGCTTTCTTT.

The V call is TRBV7-9, the J call TRBJ2-1; 9 nucleotides match TRBD2. This CDR3 has 15 residues. The V gene's germline CDR1 is SEHNR and CDR2 FQNEAQ (reference sequence). J was trimmed by 9 bases and V by 3 bases; bases with no gene match: 9. In nucleotides, the CDR3 is TGTGCCAGCAGCTTGCTTGGCGGGGGGGCCCTTGAGCAGTTCTTC. It specifies CASSLLGGGALEQFF.

This chain connects TRBV14 to TRBJ1-2, with 9 positions matching TRBD1. Germline lookup yields CDR1 SGHDN and CDR2 FVKESK. The CDR3 consists of 15 residues. The J segment lost 3 bases and the V segment lost 1 base, leaving 3 bases of the junction unmatched. In nucleotides, the CDR3 is TGTGCCAGCAGCCAAGCGGACAGGGGATACTATGGCTACACCTTC. Protein: CASSQADRGYYGYTF.

The gene calls are TRBV19 and TRBJ2-6, with 7 nucleotides matching TRBD1. After removal of 0 bases from V and 5 bases from J, the junction contained 13 bases not matched to a gene. CDR1 LNHDA and CDR2 SQIVND come from the germline V gene (reference sequence). The CDR3 length is 19 residues. The DNA for the CDR3 is TGTGCCAGTAGTATAGATCAGGGAACAGGGGTAGTCTGGGCCAACGTCCTGACTTTC. Translated: CASSIDQGTGVVWANVLTF.

V is TRBV7-9 and J is TRBJ2-5; TRBD2 is a possible D gene (6 bases). Trimming took 1 base from V and 6 from J, leaving 15 bases between them. In germline, CDR1 is SEHNR, CDR2 FQNEAQ (reference sequence). This CDR3 comprises 15 residues. The CDR3 nucleotides are TGTGCCAGCAGCTTAGAAGGCTCGCGGGAAAAGACCCAGTACTTC. Its translation is CASSLEGSREKTQYF.

V is TRBV5-1 and J is TRBJ2-6; possible D gene TRBD1, 6 bases. This CDR3 is built from 16 residues. The V gene's germline CDR1 is SGHRS and CDR2 YFSETQ. V was trimmed by 4 bases and J by 4 bases, leaving 15 bases between them. The CDR3 DNA follows: TGCGCCAGCAGCCTAACTACAGGGAGCGGGGCCAACGTCCTGACTTTC. Translating it yields CASSLTTGSGANVLTF.

The chain has TRBV10-2 and TRBJ2-7, with 9 bases aligning to TRBD1. V gave up 5 bases and J gave up 2 bases; unmatched junction bases: 10. This CDR3 has 16 amino acids. Germline V gene lookup returns CDR1 WSHSY and CDR2 SAAADI. CDR3 in amino acids: CASSPGTGTGAYEQYV. The CDR3 DNA sequence: TGCGCCAGCAGTCCTGGGACAGGGACCGGTGCCTACGAGCAGTACGTC.

The chain links TRBV7-9 to TRBJ2-3; TRBD2 matches at 13 bases. The CDR3 extends over 15 amino acids. Germline V lookup: CDR1 SEHNR, CDR2 FQNEAQ (reference sequence). V gave up 5 bases and J gave up 5 bases; unmatched junction bases: 4. CDR3 sequence reads: CASSLTSGRGDTQYF. CDR3 sequence (DNA): TGTGCCAGCAGCCTCACTAGCGGGAGGGGAGATACGCAGTATTTT.

The chain carries TRBV5-6 and TRBJ1-2; a possible D gene is TRBD1 (6 bases). V shed 0 bases and J shed 1 base, with 19 bases lying between them. Germline V gene data show CDR1 as SGHDT and CDR2 as YYEEEE. This CDR3 has 18 amino acids. The CDR3 is CASSLVGDTGTLNYGYTF. As DNA, the CDR3 is TGTGCCAGCAGCTTGGTAGGGGATACAGGGACCCTTAACTATGGCTACACCTTC.

V usage is TRBV13 and J usage is TRBJ2-3; 7 bases map to TRBD2. CDR3 length equals 12 residues. From germline, CDR1 is PRHDT and CDR2 FYEKMQ (reference sequence). J was trimmed by 6 bases and V by 8 bases; bases with no gene match: 5. The CDR3 region is CASLGGTDTQYF. CDR3 in DNA: TGTGCCAGCTTGGGAGGGACGGATACGCAGTATTTT.

The J gene is TRBJ1-1, the V gene TRBV19; tentative D call: TRBD1 (6 bases). Germline values: CDR1 LNHDA, CDR2 SQIVND (reference sequence). The CDR3 runs 15 residues. V lost 4 bases and J 5 bases, leaving 17 bases between the germline ends. The CDR3, as DNA: TGTGCCAGTAGTACTCAACAGGGAAGTGGGACTGAAGCTTTCTTT. Amino acids: CASSTQQGSGTEAFF.

This chain connects TRBV18 to TRBJ2-1; 7 bases match TRBD1. Germline CDR1 reads KGHSH; CDR2 reads LQKENI. The CDR3 spans 12 residues. The V gene end was trimmed by 5 bases and the J gene end by 8 bases; junction bases not matched to a gene: 3. CDR3 in amino acids: CASSSTGDEQFF. The CDR3 nucleotides read TGTGCCAGCTCAAGTACAGGGGATGAGCAGTTCTTC. The full variable domain, rest sourced from reference TRBV18 and TRBJ2-1, is NAGVMQNPRHLVRRRGQEARLRCSPMKGHSHVYWYRQLPEEGLKFMVYLQKENIIDESGMPKERFSAEFPKEGPSILRIQQVVRGDSAAYFCASSSTGDEQFFGPGTRLTVL.

The chain couples TRBV12-3 or TRBV12-4 to TRBJ1-3, with D uncertain. V shed 3 bases and J shed 8 bases, with 8 bases lying between them. This CDR3 is built from 12 residues. This chain's CDR3 is CASSLSGYTIYF. In DNA form, the CDR3 reads TGTGCCAGCAGTTTGTCCGGGTACACCATATATTTT.

V usage is TRBV30 and J usage is TRBJ1-2; TRBD1 matches 7 bases. Germline CDR1 and CDR2: GTSNPN and SVGIG (reference sequence). This CDR3 has 14 residues. V shed 4 bases and J 4 bases; nucleotides not matched to a gene: 9. The CDR3 region is CAWNDRDVSYGYTF. As DNA, the CDR3 is TGTGCCTGGAATGACAGGGACGTTAGCTATGGCTACACCTTC.

This chain joins TRBV23-1 and TRBJ2-7; 10 nucleotides agree with TRBD1. TRBV23-1 is recorded as an ORF, its role being uncertain. Trimming cost V 3 bases and J 4 bases; bases outside gene matches: 6. The CDR3 has 15 amino acids. The CDR3 DNA reads as TGCGCCAGCAGTCACCCCGGGACAGGGGATTACGAGCAGTACGTC. Translated: CASSHPGTGDYEQYV.